The next 8 T cell receptor beta chains were all read from a single sample in a study of T cell changes during pregnancy in multiple sclerosis. Assay: immunoSEQ multiplex PCR; the TCRdb copy retains only in-frame clones and omits some. The sample holds around 100,000 clones, approximately 90% seen once. Sequences were derived from peripheral blood, sampled after pregnancy. The receptor source for this set is a female donor with multiple sclerosis, enrolled in a pregnancy study.

This clone was observed once. This sequence joins TRBV15 and TRBJ1-5; TRBD1 might be the D (5 bases). The CDR3 is made up of 16 amino acids. V was shortened by 1 base and J by 8 bases, with 18 bases between the two germline ends. Germline V CDR1 and CDR2: LNHNV, YYDKDF (reference sequence). The CDR3 DNA reads TGTGCCACCAGCAGAGCTGGTCTCAGGGACTCGGAGCCCCAGCATTTT. Amino acid sequence: CATSRAGLRDSEPQHF.

Here the CDR3 reads CASSSYRGIEAFF. DNA for the CDR3: TGTGCCAGCAGTTCATACAGGGGGATTGAAGCTTTCTTT. The chain recombines TRBV2 with TRBJ1-1; TRBD1 matches at 8 bases. The V gene end was trimmed by 5 bases and the J gene end by 7 bases; junction bases not matched to a gene: 6. Per the germline V gene, CDR1 is SNHLY and CDR2 is FYNNEI. There are 13 residues in the CDR3.

The chain combines TRBV6-1 with TRBJ1-1; 9 nucleotides match TRBD1. The trim removed 7 bases at V and 1 base at J, leaving 7 bases unmatched. This CDR3 is built from 15 residues. Germline assignment: CDR1 MNHNS and CDR2 SASEGT. This CDR3 is CASTQGGQGNTEAFF. The CDR3 region has the DNA TGTGCCAGCACCCAAGGGGGACAGGGGAACACTGAAGCTTTCTTT.

V usage is TRBV9 and J usage is TRBJ2-5, with TRBD2 identical over 10 bases. Looked up from germline, CDR1 is SGDLS and CDR2 is YYNGEE. Trimming took 0 bases from V and 4 from J; bases not matched to a gene: 6. This CDR3 contains 16 residues. The CDR3 loop reads CASSVALAGARETQYF. CDR3 DNA sequence: TGTGCCAGCAGCGTAGCTCTAGCGGGGGCCCGAGAGACCCAGTACTTC.

This chain links TRBV11-2 with TRBJ2-7; 8 nucleotides align to TRBD1. Germline lookup yields CDR1 SGHAT and CDR2 FQNNGV. The CDR3 has 13 amino acids. V was pared by 5 bases and J by 5 bases, with 5 bases of the junction left unmatched. CDR3 bases: TGTGCCAGCAGCGACAGGGGTCAACACGAGCAGTACTTC. Residues: CASSDRGQHEQYF.

This clone has only one observation. This chain joins TRBV19 and TRBJ2-7, with 9 bases fitting TRBD2. CDR3 length: 16 amino acids. CDR1 LNHDA and CDR2 SQIVND come from the germline V gene (reference sequence). Unmatched junction bases numbered 15, after V lost 7 bases and J lost 5 bases. The CDR3 bases are TGTGCCAGTAAACTAGGGGGTAGCGGGAGTCCGGACGAGCAGTACTTC. Amino acids: CASKLGGSGSPDEQYF.

The chain joins TRBV9 to TRBJ2-1, with TRBD2 as a possible D gene (6 bases). Trimming stripped 2 bases from V and 4 bases from J, with 16 bases between. CDR1 and CDR2 from the germline V gene are SGDLS and YYNGEE. The CDR3 is made up of 16 amino acids. The CDR3 nucleotides read TGTGCCAGCAGCGTTCAGGGAGGCACCTTGTACAATGAGCAGTTCTTC. Its protein is CASSVQGGTLYNEQFF.

The J gene is TRBJ2-7, the V gene TRBV23-1; TRBD2 aligns across 8 bases. TRBV23-1 is an ORF, with its function uncertain. Unmatched junction bases numbered 14, after V lost 3 bases and J lost 4 bases. This CDR3 has 17 amino acids. The CDR3 region is CASSHQGLGPGNYEQYF. CDR3 coding DNA: TGCGCCAGCAGTCACCAGGGACTAGGGCCAGGGAATTACGAGCAGTACTTC.